This T cell receptor (beta chain) is drawn from a study of T cell responses to AZD1222 COVID-19 vaccine. The V segment lost 4 bases and the J segment 3 bases; nucleotides outside the gene matches: 5. CDR3 size: 13 residues. CDR1 and CDR2 (germline): SQVTM, ANQGSEA. Study findings and constraints: Donors were mostly white British, more females; clonal diversity possibly underestimated. Reports indicate that nearly half of spike-specific TCRs are directed at unmutated variant regions. After the peak T cell response, and only then, were repertoires sampled.

Generated by immunoSEQ multiplex PCR, the TCRdb table keeps only in-frame clones and is missing some. The sample records roughly 130,000 clones, around 83% being singletons. As concerns this clone: Its specificity is unknown.

This clonotype was sampled from an adult in good health. The chain is built from TRBV29-1 and TRBJ1-1, with 7 bases fitting TRBD1. The source was peripheral blood, collected on day 0 of AZD1222 vaccination. In DNA, the CDR3 is TGCAGCGTTGGTAGGGGGCCGGACACTGAAGCTTTCTTT. This encodes CSVGRGPDTEAFF.